Reported below is one T cell receptor beta chain. Its antigen remains unidentified. Base qualities are missing; no much larger clone stands one base away. Unstimulated CD4+ memory cells were also sequenced in three donor pairs, together with CD4+ naive, CD8+ TEMRA, CD8+ naive and CD8+ effector memory subsets. Sorted unstimulated T cells and proliferating T cells recovered from mixed lymphocyte reactions underwent TCRbeta CDR3 sequencing. Fresh whole blood from approximately 11 HLA-typed healthy donors served as the source for isolating PBMCs. These data are taken from a study of siplizumab effects on memory and regulatory T cells (dated by TCRdb to about 2019). About the study as a whole: The effect of the anti-CD2 antibody siplizumab on alloreactive T-cell subsets was examined in allogeneic mixed lymphocyte reactions constructed from human PBMCs. The study at large found these results: The cumulative frequency of alloreactive sequences that could be traced back to unstimulated CD4+ memory T cells was significantly reduced by siplizumab. Greater diversity appeared to be present in unstimulated naive T cells than in memory T cells, and a substantial contribution to the alloresponse seemed to be made by naive cells. Among mappable alloreactive CD4+ clones, an average Treg-derived fraction of about 70% was observed with siplizumab, compared with 25% to 30% in control reactions. Whether proliferating Tregs from siplizumab cultures were suppressive was not functionally confirmed. A naive or memory phenotype could not be assigned to roughly 75-96% of proliferating CD4+ or CD8+ clones. Because sequences below about 10^-5 frequency were poorly captured, only a minor fraction of alloreactive clones could be mapped to unstimulated subsets.

The library was prepared using the immunoSEQ multiplex PCR assay. Each sample had 9 x 10^4 or so TCR templates assayed by the deep sequencing platform. Genomic DNA extracted from sorted T cells was the material used for TCRbeta CDR3 sequencing. The published analysis was carried out like this. Clonal analysis of TCRbeta CDR3 data was done in the R programming language. Alloreactive CD4+ and CD8+ clones were identified by comparing unstimulated samples to CFSE-low samples taken after the reaction. Regulatory or non-regulatory origin was assigned to alloreactive CD4+ clones by matching of sequences to sorted unstimulated Treg and non-Treg repertoires. TCRdb obtained this table from immuneACCESS and retained in-frame rearrangements with V and J assigned. These tables miss some clones; where compared with another copy, unresolved V genes account for less than half of the shortfall, and the remainder is unexplained. V and J calls and clone size are copied from that table; D and trimming were computed from the DNA. The sample table contains about 56,000 clones; only one count was recorded for about 98% of them. Of the sample, about 1.1% is held by the ten largest clones.

CDR3 length: 16 amino acids, cysteine to phenylalanine. The entry retains the CDR3 DNA only, 48 bases that are in frame from base 1. Reading the germline V gene (reference sequence) gives CDR1 MNHEY and CDR2 SMNVEV. V ends up 5 bases short and J 4 bases short, with an unmatched junction base count of 12. The V and J genes are TRBV27 and TRBJ2-7; the junction holds 9 bases that match TRBD1. The sample taken for sequencing was naive CD8+ T cells sorted from blood. Reading the label with the study, this specimen's cell subset or site is: unstimulated naive T cells. This sequence originates from a human donor in good health. DNA sequence: TGTGCCAGCAGTCTCAGGAAGGACAGGGGCCTTTACGAGCAGTACTTC. Its amino acids are CASSLRKDRGLYEQYF.